These 10 T cell receptor beta chains share one sample of origin, sequenced in a study of metastatic and nonmetastatic thyroid tumors. Every patient was untreated before thyroid surgery. MiXCR re-clonotyped the PCR reads for TCRdb. The table includes 30,000 to 35,000 clones, 20% to 25% detected once. The sample comprised tumor tissue. These receptors were collected from a male donor with papillary thyroid cancer or a benign thyroid nodule (not recorded which). Some clones in this sample may be carry-over from other donors' samples.

There are a few counts of this clone. This chain connects TRBV6-5 to TRBJ2-7; 8 nucleotides line up with TRBD2. CDR1 is MNHEY and CDR2 is SVGAGI in the germline V gene. The CDR3 is 14 residues long. The V gene end was trimmed by 4 bases and the J gene end by 4 bases; junction bases not matched to a gene: 6. The CDR3 DNA follows: TGTGCCAGCAGTTCTACCGGGACTAGATACGAGCAGTACTTC. It codes for CASSSTGTRYEQYF.

This clone was picked up many times. The CDR3 reads CASSEMRGRVNTGELFF. Here the CDR3 DNA reads TGTGCCAGCAGTGAAATGAGGGGGAGGGTGAACACCGGGGAGCTGTTTTTT. The chain carries TRBV2 and TRBJ2-2; D is possibly TRBD2 (7 bases). Germline CDR1 reads SNHLY; CDR2 reads FYNNEI. Trimming removed 2 bases at V and 1 base at J, with 14 bases between. CDR3 length equals 17 residues.

This CDR3 is CASKGRVNTGELFF. The CDR3 DNA is TGTGCCAGCAAGGGGAGGGTTAACACCGGGGAGCTGTTTTTT. The gene calls are TRBV2 and TRBJ2-2; 7 bases line up with TRBD2. J gave up 2 bases and V 7 bases, and 4 bases lay outside the gene matches. The CDR3 has 14 amino acids. CDR1 SNHLY and CDR2 FYNNEI come from the germline V gene.

This clone was counted between two and nine times. The rearrangement links TRBV19 to TRBJ1-4, with a weak D call TRBD1 (6 bases). Trimming stripped 7 bases from V and 5 bases from J, with 14 bases between. Germline lookup yields CDR1 LNHDA and CDR2 SQIVND (reference sequence). CDR3 length equals 14 residues. The CDR3 nucleotides are TGTGCCAGTACCGCGGACAGAAAGAATGAAAAACTGTTTTTT. The encoded protein is CASTADRKNEKLFF. The full variable domain, in which reference TRBV19 and TRBJ1-4 provide the parts outside the CDR3, is DGGITQSPKYLFRKEGQNVTLSCEQNLNHDAMYWYRQDPGQGLRLIYYSQIVNDFQKGDIAEGYSVSREKKESFPLTVTSAQKNPTAFYLCASTADRKNEKLFFGSGTQLSVL.

This clone appeared many times. V usage is TRBV11-2 and J usage is TRBJ1-2; a weak D match, TRBD1 (6 bases). Per the germline V gene, CDR1 is SGHAT and CDR2 is FQNNGV. V was trimmed by 5 bases and J by 7 bases, leaving 14 bases between them. The CDR3 length is 13 residues. CDR3 in amino acids: CASSRSGGLGYTF. CDR3 nucleotide sequence: TGTGCCAGCAGCCGAAGTGGGGGGCTTGGCTACACCTTC.

This clone was recorded a few times. This chain connects TRBV15 to TRBJ1-2; 11 bases agree with TRBD1. The CDR3 is 13 residues long. The germline V gene has CDR1 LNHNV and CDR2 YYDKDF (reference sequence). J gave up 6 bases and V 3 bases, and 0 bases lay outside the gene matches. The CDR3 sequence is CATSRGQGDGYTF. CDR3 nucleotides: TGTGCCACCAGCAGGGGACAGGGGGATGGCTACACCTTC.

Points on this clone: This may arise from a read error, as a much more abundant clone is one base away. This CDR3 is missing its conserved last phenylalanine or tryptophan, likely due to a read error. No DNA is shown, since the ends of the CDR3 on it are uncertain; the CDR3 is the one TCRdb lists. The chain recombines TRBV7-2 with TRBJ2-1; the table's D gene call, TRBD2, was not cross checked with the DNA. Including both end residues, the CDR3 is 9 amino acids long. Germline V gene data show CDR1 as SGHTA and CDR2 as FQGNSA. CDR3 residues: CANSPGLAG.

This clone was counted a few times. The chain's CDR3 is CASTRTGAYGYTF. The CDR3 nucleotides read TGTGCCAGCACCAGAACAGGGGCCTATGGCTACACCTTC. The chain recombines TRBV6-1 with TRBJ1-2; 7 bases line up with TRBD1. The CDR3 runs to 13 residues. J gave up 4 bases and V 7 bases, and 6 bases lay outside the gene matches. Germline V CDR1 and CDR2: MNHNS, SASEGT.

By sample share, this clone is medium-sized. The chain combines TRBV24-1 with TRBJ2-1; D is possibly TRBD2 (5 bases). This CDR3 is 16 amino acids long. Trimming shortened V by 0 bases and J by 1 base, and 9 bases separated the two germline ends. Germline CDR1 reads KGHDR; CDR2 reads SFDVKD. The CDR3 protein is CATSDLLTSSYNEQFF. The CDR3 coding sequence is TGTGCCACCAGTGATTTGCTAACTAGTTCCTACAATGAGCAGTTCTTC.

This clone was seen at least ten times. V gene TRBV7-2 combines with J gene TRBJ2-6; 10 positions match TRBD2. Per germline, CDR1 SGHTA and CDR2 FQGNSA. V lost 3 bases to trimming and J lost 1 base; unmatched junction nucleotides: 3. The CDR3 spans 17 residues. The CDR3 nucleotides read TGTGCCAGCAGCTTTAGCGGGGGGTCATCTGGGGCCAACGTCCTGACTTTC. Protein sequence: CASSFSGGSSGANVLTF.